Shown below are 11 T cell receptor beta chains from a single sample sequenced in a study of blood T cell repertoires in COVID-19. Assay used: immunoSEQ multiplex PCR; TCRdb lists only in-frame clones, some missing. This sample has about 180,000 clones, with over 75% found just once. The sample taken for sequencing was peripheral blood. The receptor set was obtained from a human donor with active or convalescent COVID-19. The donor label of this sample is uncertain.

The CDR3 sequence is CASSPGGYTGDTQYF. The DNA of the CDR3 is TGTGCCAGCAGCCCAGGGGGCTACACGGGGGATACGCAGTATTTT. The J gene is TRBJ2-3, the V gene TRBV9; TRBD1 aligns across 8 bases. Germline CDR1 SGDLS, CDR2 YYNGEE. This CDR3 comprises 15 residues. V shed 4 bases and J 6 bases; nucleotides not matched to a gene: 10.

This clone has just one count. The chain links TRBV10-2 to TRBJ1-2, with TRBD1 identical over 11 bases. The CDR3 has 15 residues. V was pared by 6 bases and J by 5 bases, with 8 bases of the junction left unmatched. The germline V gene encodes CDR1 WSHSY and CDR2 SAAADI. CDR3 DNA sequence: TGCGCCAGCAGCGGCCGGGACAGGGGGACGTATGGCTACACCTTC. Amino acid sequence: CASSGRDRGTYGYTF.

The chain recombines TRBV5-1 with TRBJ2-3; TRBD2 matches at 12 bases. The V segment lost 1 base and the J segment 0 bases; nucleotides outside the gene matches: 18. Per the germline V gene, CDR1 is SGHRS and CDR2 is YFSETQ. The CDR3 contains 22 residues. CDR3 DNA sequence: TGCGCCAGCAGCTTGTTAGTTTCCGGGACTAGCGGGTCCCTTTCTAGCACAGATACGCAGTATTTT. It yields the protein CASSLLVSGTSGSLSSTDTQYF.

The chain employs TRBV18 and TRBJ2-5; no firm D call. V was cut by 1 base and J by 2 bases, with 5 bases left in between. The CDR3 totals 13 residues. Germline values: CDR1 KGHSH, CDR2 LQKENI. CDR3 sequence: CASSPHNQETQYF. CDR3 nucleotides: TGTGCCAGCTCACCACACAATCAAGAGACCCAGTACTTC. Supplemented by reference TRBV18 and TRBJ2-5, the full variable domain reads NAGVMQNPRHLVRRRGQEARLRCSPMKGHSHVYWYRQLPEEGLKFMVYLQKENIIDESGMPKERFSAEFPKEGPSILRIQQVVRGDSAAYFCASSPHNQETQYFGPGTRLLVL.

The rearrangement joins TRBV19 to TRBJ1-2; the D is unclear. The germline V and J ends were trimmed by 3 bases and 0 bases, with 11 bases remaining between them. The CDR3 loop spans 15 amino acids. From germline, CDR1 is LNHDA and CDR2 SQIVND (reference sequence). The CDR3 DNA reads TGTGCCAGTAGTATGTCAGGAGGAGCTAACTATGGCTACACCTTC. It specifies CASSMSGGANYGYTF.

This chain uses TRBV7-9 with TRBJ2-3, with TRBD2 identical over 7 bases. Trimming cost V 3 bases and J 6 bases; bases outside gene matches: 9. Germline CDR1 and CDR2: SEHNR and FQNEAQ (reference sequence). This CDR3 is built from 15 residues. CDR3 amino acids: CASSFGLAEGDTQYF. CDR3 coding DNA: TGTGCCAGCAGCTTTGGCCTAGCGGAAGGGGATACGCAGTATTTT.

The chain recombines TRBV9 with TRBJ1-5, with D maybe TRBD1 (5 bases). Germline V gives CDR1 SGDLS, CDR2 YYNGEE. V was pared by 0 bases and J by 2 bases, with 15 bases between. This CDR3 has 17 residues. The CDR3 loop is CASSVGAGSQGNQPQHF. CDR3 in DNA: TGTGCCAGCAGCGTAGGGGCAGGGTCCCAGGGCAATCAGCCCCAGCATTTT.

This rearrangement joins TRBV19 to TRBJ1-5, with D perhaps matching TRBD1 (6 bases). V was trimmed by 1 base and J by 4 bases, leaving 11 bases between them. The CDR3 loop spans 15 amino acids. In germline, CDR1 is LNHDA, CDR2 SQIVND (reference sequence). CDR3 sequence reads: CASSIGAQGNQPQHF. The CDR3 DNA sequence: TGTGCCAGTAGTATAGGGGCACAGGGAAATCAGCCCCAGCATTTT. The whole variable domain, filled in from reference TRBV19 and TRBJ1-5, reads DGGITQSPKYLFRKEGQNVTLSCEQNLNHDAMYWYRQDPGQGLRLIYYSQIVNDFQKGDIAEGYSVSREKKESFPLTVTSAQKNPTAFYLCASSIGAQGNQPQHFGDGTRLSIL.

This clone turned up a few times. V gene TRBV19 combines with J gene TRBJ2-7; D unresolved. The CDR3 consists of 14 residues. The germline V gene has CDR1 LNHDA and CDR2 SQIVND (reference sequence). The V end was cut by 7 bases, the J end by 1 base, with 14 bases between. CDR3 loop: CASKTAVASYEQYF. CDR3 DNA sequence: TGTGCCAGTAAAACAGCCGTTGCTTCCTACGAGCAGTACTTC.

The V and J genes are TRBV7-2 and TRBJ1-6; TRBD1 aligns across 7 bases. Germline loops: CDR1 SGHTA, CDR2 FQGNSA. CDR3 size: 17 residues. Losses at the gene ends were 5 bases for V and 5 bases for J; bases not matched to a gene: 12. CDR3 region: CASSPRSPGGNNSPLHF. The CDR3 DNA reads as TGTGCCAGCAGCCCTCGATCCCCAGGGGGAAATAATTCACCCCTCCACTTT.

The chain couples TRBV23-1 to TRBJ2-1; 15 positions match TRBD2. TRBV23-1 is reported as an ORF; its role is uncertain. With V trimmed by 6 bases and J by 4 bases, 25 bases remained unmatched. The CDR3 consists of 23 residues. The CDR3 spells CASSPPEGRGLAGGSNEYNEQFF. The CDR3 DNA is TGCGCCAGCAGCCCCCCAGAAGGAAGGGGACTAGCGGGAGGATCAAATGAGTACAATGAGCAGTTCTTC.